These 18 T cell receptor beta chains were all obtained from the same sample, sequenced in a study of T cells in Graves' hyperthyroidism and ophthalmopathy. The source material, RNA transcripts, was used to amplify TCR beta CDR3 regions. In the first-round RT-PCR of the TCR CDR3, the HTBI primer set was used. TCRdb reprocessed the multiplex PCR reads with MiXCR, giving one entry per CDR3 protein. The table shows about 500,000 distinct CDR3 sequences, with about 16% occurring only once. The sample consisted of blood. These receptor sequences come from a woman in her 30s with Graves' ophthalmopathy.

The CDR3 here is CASSVRRDGSTEAFF. The CDR3 bases are TGTGCCAGCAGTGTGCGGAGGGATGGGAGCACTGAAGCTTTCTTT. The chain has TRBV2 and TRBJ1-1, with D unclear. From germline, CDR1 is SNHLY and CDR2 FYNNEI. V gave up 4 bases and J gave up 4 bases, with 16 bases separating them. The CDR3 spans 15 residues.

The chain combines TRBV6-2 or TRBV6-3 with TRBJ2-7; TRBD1 agrees at 8 bases. Losses at the gene ends were 6 bases for V and 1 base for J; bases not matched to a gene: 5. The CDR3 consists of 14 residues. Germline CDR1 MNHEY, CDR2 SVGEGT. CDR3 bases: TGTGCCAGCAGGGGACAGGACCTTTCCTACGAGCAGTACTTC. Amino acid sequence: CASRGQDLSYEQYF.

This clonotype appeared many times. The J gene is TRBJ2-5, the V gene TRBV18, with D possibly being TRBD1 or TRBD2 (5 bases each). V lost 2 bases and J lost 5, with 12 bases in between. The CDR3 has 14 amino acids. CDR1 KGHSH and CDR2 LQKENI come from the germline V gene. The CDR3 sequence is CASSPGLEGETQYF. The CDR3 region has the DNA TGTGCCAGCTCACCAGGGCTTGAGGGGGAGACCCAGTACTTC.

This clonotype was detected ten times or more. The V gene is TRBV30, the J gene TRBJ2-7, with D tentatively TRBD1 (5 bases). V shed 2 bases and J shed 5 bases, with 13 bases lying between them. The CDR3 has 13 amino acids. The V gene's germline CDR1 is GTSNPN and CDR2 SVGIG (reference sequence). CDR3 sequence reads: CAWSPRQGHEQYF. The CDR3 coding sequence is TGTGCCTGGAGTCCCCGGCAGGGCCACGAGCAGTACTTC.

As to this clonotype: The germline gene is not matched at one end of the junction; a read error may be the cause. The CDR3 nucleotides read TGTGCCGGCAGTTTCTCCGGGACAGGAAATGGATTTGGCTACACCTTC. Translation gives CAGSFSGTGNGFGYTF. The V and J genes are TRBV27 and TRBJ1-2, with 8 bases identical to TRBD1. The CDR3 runs to 16 residues. The V gene's germline CDR1 is MNHEY and CDR2 SMNVEV (reference sequence).

The V gene is TRBV27, the J gene TRBJ2-2, with no clear D. Germline V CDR1 and CDR2: MNHEY, SMNVEV (reference sequence). The CDR3 has 13 amino acids. V shed 3 bases and J shed 6 bases, with 8 bases lying between them. CDR3 sequence reads: CASSFFTAGELFF. As DNA, the CDR3 is TGTGCCAGCAGTTTTTTCACCGCCGGGGAGCTGTTTTTT.

The V gene is TRBV27, the J gene TRBJ2-7; D perhaps matches TRBD1 (6 bases). The CDR3 is made up of 16 amino acids. Trimming cost V 4 bases and J 3 bases, with 19 bases left between them. Germline loops: CDR1 MNHEY, CDR2 SMNVEV (reference sequence). CDR3 DNA sequence: TGTGCCAGCAGTTCCTTAGCCGGTCGGGACAACTACGAGCAGTACTTC. Its translation is CASSSLAGRDNYEQYF.

In this sample, this clonotype turned up many times. This CDR3 is CASSWGVAHSSYEQYF. The CDR3 DNA sequence: TGTGCCAGCAGCTGGGGGGTAGCGCATAGCTCCTACGAGCAGTACTTC. This chain links TRBV5-6 with TRBJ2-7, with a tentative D call TRBD2 (6 bases). This CDR3 spans 16 amino acids. The ends were cut back, 3 bases at V and 0 bases at J, with 16 bases in the middle. Germline CDR1 and CDR2: SGHDT and YYEEEE.

This clonotype was seen repeatedly, ten times or more. This chain connects TRBV30 to TRBJ1-4; TRBD1 matches at 7 bases. The CDR3 has 17 amino acids. J lost 10 bases, V lost 3 bases, and 20 bases had no gene match. Germline V gene lookup returns CDR1 GTSNPN and CDR2 SVGIG (reference sequence). The CDR3 coding sequence is TGTGCCTGGAGCGACCGCCCTACAGGGGATGTTCGAGGAAAACTGTTTTTT. Its translation: CAWSDRPTGDVRGKLFF.

In its sample, this clonotype was seen a few times. The V call is TRBV19, the J call TRBJ1-5; D is perhaps TRBD1 (6 bases). The germline V gene encodes CDR1 LNHDA and CDR2 SQIVND (reference sequence). V was trimmed by 5 bases and J by 5 bases, leaving 16 bases between them. This CDR3 is built from 15 residues. This chain's CDR3 is CASSVRTGRDQPQHF. The CDR3 DNA reads as TGTGCCAGTAGTGTACGTACAGGGAGAGATCAGCCCCAGCATTTT. Variable domain in full (rest from reference TRBV19 and TRBJ1-5): DGGITQSPKYLFRKEGQNVTLSCEQNLNHDAMYWYRQDPGQGLRLIYYSQIVNDFQKGDIAEGYSVSREKKESFPLTVTSAQKNPTAFYLCASSVRTGRDQPQHFGDGTRLSIL.

This clonotype was picked up many times. This chain uses TRBV20-1 with TRBJ1-1; D remains ambiguous. Trimming removed 0 bases from V and 11 bases from J, with 16 bases in between. The CDR3 sequence is 13 residues long. From germline, CDR1 is DFQATT and CDR2 SNEGSKA (reference sequence). This chain's CDR3 is CSARDRGGYSAFF. The CDR3, as DNA: TGCAGTGCTAGAGATCGAGGAGGGTATTCGGCTTTCTTT.

The table lists this clonotype with a few counts. The V gene is TRBV19, the J gene TRBJ1-1, with D possibly matching TRBD1 (5 bases). Germline CDR1 is LNHDA and CDR2 is SQIVND (reference sequence). This CDR3 has 13 amino acids. Trimming shortened V by 7 bases and J by 1 base, and 10 bases separated the two germline ends. The CDR3 nucleotides read TGTGCCAGTATTGGGGACCCGAACACTGAAGCTTTCTTT. Translating it yields CASIGDPNTEAFF.

CDR3 in amino acids: CAIRDRGGNEQFF. The CDR3 bases are TGTGCCATCCGGGACAGGGGTGGAAATGAGCAGTTCTTC. This sequence joins TRBV6-1 and TRBJ2-1; TRBD1 aligns across 10 bases. CDR1 is MNHNS, CDR2 SASEGT, per germline. The CDR3 loop spans 13 amino acids. Germline trimming cut 10 bases from V and 7 bases from J; bases unmatched to any gene: 7.

V gene TRBV6-1 combines with J gene TRBJ2-1; TRBD2 matches at 7 bases. Looked up from germline, CDR1 is MNHNS and CDR2 is SASEGT. There are 13 residues in the CDR3. Trimming took 7 bases from V and 10 from J; bases not matched to a gene: 10. In DNA form, the CDR3 reads TGTGCCAGCACCAAGGGAGGGGCTGCCGAGCAGTTCTTC. It yields the protein CASTKGGAAEQFF.

The CDR3 here is CASSSHGANVLTF. In DNA form, the CDR3 reads TGTGCCAGCAGTTCTCATGGGGCCAACGTCCTGACTTTC. This sequence joins TRBV27 and TRBJ2-6; D not resolved. Germline CDR1 reads MNHEY; CDR2 reads SMNVEV (reference sequence). The V gene lost 4 bases and the J gene lost 3 bases, with 4 bases spanning the gap. This CDR3 comprises 13 residues.

This clonotype has ten or more counts. The rearrangement uses TRBV2 and TRBJ1-1, with D tentatively TRBD1 (6 bases). V lost 9 bases and J lost 1, with 12 bases in between. The CDR3 is 13 amino acids. The germline gives CDR1 SNHLY, CDR2 FYNNEI. The CDR3 sequence: CASRTDPNTEAFF. The CDR3 coding sequence is TGTGCCAGTCGGACAGACCCGAACACTGAAGCTTTCTTT.

In its sample, this clonotype was seen a few times. V and J are TRBV7-9 and TRBJ1-1, with D tentatively TRBD1 (6 bases). V was trimmed by 5 bases and J by 1 base, leaving 11 bases between them. The CDR3 loop spans 14 amino acids. Germline V gene lookup returns CDR1 SEHNR and CDR2 FQNEAQ (reference sequence). CDR3 amino acids: CASSQQGENTEAFF. The CDR3 DNA is TGTGCCAGCAGCCAACAGGGCGAGAACACTGAAGCTTTCTTT.

The table lists this clonotype with many counts. CDR3 coding DNA: TGTGCCAGCAGCCCGTCGTCCGGGGGCGGCGATGAGCAGTTCTTC. Protein: CASSPSSGGGDEQFF. The V gene is TRBV3-1, the J gene TRBJ2-1, with D perhaps TRBD1 or TRBD2 (6 bases each). With 4 bases removed from V and 8 bases from J, the gap between germline ends came to 18 bases. CDR1 LGHDT and CDR2 YNNKEL come from the germline V gene (reference sequence). CDR3 length equals 15 residues.